The sequence of this T cell receptor (beta chain) was determined in a study of CD8 T cells in Susac syndrome. Study-level background: Blood was drawn from Susac syndrome patients while they were therapy-naive, on corticosteroids, or on intravenous immunoglobulin alone.

When the RNA was reverse transcribed, random hexamers were used with an input of roughly 0.45 to 1 ug. Amplification of TCR beta CDR3 by immunoSEQ multiplex PCR spanned 54 Vbeta and 13 Jbeta. MiXCR was run by TCRdb on the immunoSEQ multiplex PCR reads, yielding one entry per CDR3 protein. The sample holds about 150,000 distinct CDR3 sequences, 95% seen once. After removal of 1 base from V and 0 bases from J, the junction contained 6 bases not matched to a gene. This CDR3 is built from 17 residues. CDR1 and CDR2 from the germline V gene are LGHNA and YNFKEQ. The material sequenced was CD4+ T cells from PBMCs. The chain links TRBV4-2 to TRBJ2-1, with TRBD2 matching over 7 bases. This clonotype was sampled from a human donor with Susac syndrome. DNA of the CDR3: TGTGCCAGCAGCCAAGGGGCGAGCGGGGTCTCCTACAATGAGCAGTTCTTC. Amino acids: CASSQGASGVSYNEQFF.